The rows below give T cell receptor beta chains drawn from one sample of a study of T-cell reconstitution after alpha-beta-depleted transplantation in children. TCRdb redid the calling of the PCR reads with MiXCR, one entry per CDR3 protein. The sample includes approximately 230,000 distinct CDR3 sequences, roughly a quarter seen only once; the top ten take more than 4.5%. Sequences were derived from PBMCs, mostly from graft donor cells, sampled 360 days after TCRalphabeta/CD19-depleted stem cell transplant. Every receptor here comes from a female patient younger than 10 who had a stem cell transplant for congenital amegakaryocytic thrombocytopenia, so the T cells may come from the graft donor. Each CDR3 is given with its conserved first and last residue. A D gene is named only where the DNA matches it firmly. Only part of the rows carry a size: once, few, many, or a class if the clone is expanded.

V gene	clone size	J gene	D gene	CDR3 DNA	CDR3 protein
TRBV5-1	few	TRBJ1-2	NA	TGCGCCAGCAGTTTCGGTCCACCAAATGGCTACACCTTC	CASSFGPPNGYTF
TRBV7-8	NA	TRBJ2-3	NA	TGTGCCAGCAGCTTTAGGCCCACCACAGATACGCAGTATTTT	CASSFRPTTDTQYF
TRBV12-3/TRBV12-4	NA	TRBJ2-1	NA	TGTGCCAGCAGACGTGACGGGACTGGGGGGGGCGATGAGCAGTTCTTC	CASRRDGTGGGDEQFF
TRBV6-1	few	TRBJ1-1	NA	TGTGCCAGCAGGCACACCAACAGAGAAACTGAAGCTTTCTTT	CASRHTNRETEAFF
TRBV30	NA	TRBJ2-5	TRBD2	TGTGCCTGGAGTGTCCCTAAGCGGGAGGGCCTTAGTAAGGAGACCCAGTACTTC	CAWSVPKREGLSKETQYF
TRBV11-1	NA	TRBJ2-1	TRBD1	TGTGCCAGCAGCCCCGGGACAGTCGAGCAGTTCTTC	CASSPGTVEQFF
TRBV5-5	few	TRBJ2-5	TRBD1	TGTGCCAGCAGCAGGACAGGACTGGAGACCCAGTACTTC	CASSRTGLETQYF
TRBV29-1	few	TRBJ1-1	TRBD1	TGCAGCGTTGGGCGAACAGGGGGGCCAGGGGACGCTTTCTTT	CSVGRTGGPGDAFF
TRBV20-1	NA	TRBJ2-3	NA	TGCAGTGCTAGAGGGGACTCAAGGGGTTTTGGTACGCAGTATTTT	CSARGDSRGFGTQYF
TRBV3-1	NA	TRBJ2-7	TRBD1	TGTGCCAGCAGCCGCTCGACGAGGACAGGGGCCGAGCAGTACTTC	CASSRSTRTGAEQYF
TRBV19	few	TRBJ2-5	NA	TGTGCCAGTAGAACAACATATTCACAAGAGACCCAGTACTTC	CASRTTYSQETQYF
TRBV18	NA	TRBJ2-2	NA	TGTGCCAGCTCACCACCGACAGGGAGGACCGGGGAGCTGTTTTTT	CASSPPTGRTGELFF
TRBV7-2	NA	TRBJ2-3	NA	TGTGCCAGCAGACCGGGACTCAGCACAGATACGCAGTATTTT	CASRPGLSTDTQYF
TRBV20-1	many	TRBJ2-7	NA	TGCAGTGCTAGTTTTCGTGGCGAGCAGTACTTC	CSASFRGEQYF
TRBV12-3/TRBV12-4	NA	TRBJ2-3	TRBD2	TGTGCCAGCAGTCATCGAGGCGGGAGGTTCAGGGATACGCAGTATTTT	CASSHRGGRFRDTQYF
TRBV6-2/TRBV6-3	many	TRBJ1-1	NA	TGTGCCAGCAGTTACTGGTCGAGCACTGAAGCTTTCTTT	CASSYWSSTEAFF
TRBV28	NA	TRBJ2-3	TRBD1	TGTGCCAGCAGTTTACCGGGACAGGGGAGAGATACGCAGTATTTT	CASSLPGQGRDTQYF
TRBV2	NA	TRBJ2-7	NA	TGTGCCAGCAGTGTGGCAGGGATCGACGAGCAGTACTTC	CASSVAGIDEQYF
TRBV7-2	NA	TRBJ2-1	NA	TGTGCCAGCACCACACAGAGCGGACCGTACAATGAGCAGTTCTTC	CASTTQSGPYNEQFF
TRBV11-2	many	TRBJ2-1	NA	TGTGCCAGCAGCACCTACAATGAGCAGTTCTTC	CASSTYNEQFF
TRBV5-1	NA	TRBJ1-2	NA	TGCGCCAGCAGCTTGGAGTATTGGGATAACTATGGCTACACCTTC	CASSLEYWDNYGYTF
TRBV20-1	few	TRBJ1-6	TRBD1	TGCAGTGCTAGAGATCACGCCGGGACAGGCCTTAGCCATTCACCCCTCCACTTT	CSARDHAGTGLSHSPLHF
TRBV3-1	few	TRBJ2-1	TRBD1	TGTGCCAGCAGCCAAGGTGGGACAGGGCGGAGTGAGCAGTTCTTC	CASSQGGTGRSEQFF
TRBV6-2/TRBV6-3	NA	TRBJ2-7	NA	TGTGCCAGCAGTTACTCGAGGTCGGCAGCAGATTGGGTCGCGGCTAGCTCCTACGAGCAGTACTTC	CASSYSRSAADWVAASSYEQYF
TRBV12-3/TRBV12-4	few	TRBJ1-1	NA	TGTGCCAGCAGTCCCGACAGCAACACTGAAGCTTTCTTT	CASSPDSNTEAFF
TRBV28	many	TRBJ2-7	TRBD2	TGTGCCAGCAGTTTGGGCGGGGGACTCTACGAGCAGTACTTC	CASSLGGGLYEQYF
TRBV5-1	NA	TRBJ1-1	NA	TGCGCCAGCAGCTTGGCTAGCCCGGTGAACACTGAAGCTTTCTTT	CASSLASPVNTEAFF
TRBV12-3/TRBV12-4	NA	TRBJ1-2	TRBD1	TGTGCCAGCAGTTCATCGGACAGGGAGAACTATGGCTACACCTTC	CASSSSDRENYGYTF
TRBV3-1	few	TRBJ2-5	NA	TGTGCCAGCAGCCTCCTGGCGGGTACACAAGAGACCCAGTACTTC	CASSLLAGTQETQYF
TRBV2	few	TRBJ2-2	TRBD1	TGTGCCAGCAGGGAGACAGGGGCCGGGGAGCTGTTTTTT	CASRETGAGELFF
TRBV20-1	few	TRBJ1-6	TRBD1	TGCAGTGCTAGAGGGGACAGGGGTTCACCCCTCCACTTT	CSARGDRGSPLHF
TRBV5-1	few	TRBJ2-1	TRBD2	TGCGCCAGCCGAGCGGGAGGGACCTACAATGAGCAGTTCTTC	CASRAGGTYNEQFF
TRBV25-1	few	TRBJ1-6	NA	TGTGCCAGCAGTGGCCTACCCTATAATTCACCCCTCCACTTT	CASSGLPYNSPLHF
TRBV18	few	TRBJ2-7	NA	TGTGCCAGCTCACCGCAGGGATCTTCCTACGAGCAGTACTTC	CASSPQGSSYEQYF
TRBV5-1	few	TRBJ2-1	TRBD2	TGCGCCAGCAGCTTGGGGCTAGCGGGCCTCAATGAGCAGTTCTTC	CASSLGLAGLNEQFF
TRBV12-3/TRBV12-4	NA	TRBJ2-7	NA	TGTGCCAGCAGCCCCGATTGGCCGACGAGTGGCCCCGAGCAGTACTTC	CASSPDWPTSGPEQYF
TRBV5-1	few	TRBJ1-1	TRBD1	TGCGCCAGCAGCTTACAGGGACAGGGTCGCACTGAAGCTTTCTTT	CASSLQGQGRTEAFF
TRBV20-1	few	TRBJ2-5	NA	TGCAGTGCTAGAGAATGGACCAAACAAGAGACCCAGTACTTC	CSAREWTKQETQYF
TRBV2	NA	TRBJ1-3	NA	TGTGCCAGCAGTGAAGCATGGCAGGGAGAGGTCACTGGAAACACCATATATTTT	CASSEAWQGEVTGNTIYF
TRBV5-1	few	TRBJ2-7	NA	TGCGCCAGCAGCTTGGCAGCTCAGGGGGAGCAGTACTTC	CASSLAAQGEQYF
TRBV7-8	few	TRBJ2-1	NA	TGTGCCAGCAGCTCCCCTTGGCGGGTGGGTGAGCAGTTCTTC	CASSSPWRVGEQFF
TRBV12-3/TRBV12-4	NA	TRBJ2-3	NA	TGTGCCAGCAGTTTTGGCGGGACGACAGATACGCAGTATTTT	CASSFGGTTDTQYF